The clone carrying this T cell receptor (beta chain) was recorded many times. The antigen is unknown. RNA transcripts were the template, and TCR beta CDR3 regions were amplified from them. First-round RT-PCR employed HTBI primers, with a second-round multiplex PCR after it. One entry per CDR3 protein, called by TCRdb with MiXCR from the multiplex PCR reads. Found here are approximately 210,000 distinct CDR3 sequences, around 28% of them singletons; the top ten hold 9.1%. The data derive from a study of Graves' ophthalmopathy and Graves' hyperthyroidism. Excluded were patients with other autoimmune diseases, uncontrolled infections, pregnancy or lactation. Isolation of PBMCs was performed using 9 to 10 ml of fresh peripheral blood. Germline lookup yields CDR1 MNHEY and CDR2 SVGAGI. This CDR3 comprises 14 residues. V was cut by 6 bases and J by 0 bases, with 11 bases left in between. Study-level findings and limits: Its predictions of ophthalmopathy progression gave the model approximately 65% sensitivity and about 72% specificity. Detection in blood was also observed for most expanded thyroid clonotypes above 0.001 frequency.

This chain joins TRBV6-5 and TRBJ1-1; no reliable D call. The sequenced material came from peripheral blood. This TCR was recovered from a middle-aged man with Graves' ophthalmopathy. The CDR3 region is CASRPSTVNTEAFF. CDR3 sequence (DNA): TGTGCCAGCAGACCTTCGACGGTGAACACTGAAGCTTTCTTT.